A single sample is the source of the 31 T cell receptor beta chains below, sequenced in a study of low-dose radiotherapy and immunotherapy resistance in tumors. Noted time point: before trial treatment. Covering alpha and beta chains, TRAV- and TRBV-specific primers were used for the first-strand cDNA. It was with a constant-region primer and a V-primer adapter that TCRs were amplified over approximately 18 PCR cycles. TCRdb ran MiXCR on the reads and lists one entry per CDR3 protein. The sample consists of nearly 95,000 distinct CDR3 sequences, roughly a tenth of them appearing once. The specimen comprised PBMCs, sampled before treatment. The receptors were sampled from a male donor with prostate cancer.

This clonotype was observed at least ten times. J is TRBJ1-3 and V is TRBV4-3; TRBD1 is a possible D gene (5 bases). Germline V gene data show CDR1 as LGHNA and CDR2 as YSLEER. V dropped 1 base and J dropped 0 bases, with 16 bases sitting between them. The CDR3 is made up of 18 amino acids. The CDR3 loop reads CASSQGGGGHYSGNTIYF. Written as DNA, the CDR3 is TGCGCCAGCAGCCAAGGGGGCGGAGGGCACTACTCTGGAAACACCATATATTTT.

This clonotype has at least ten counts. CDR3 coding DNA: TGTGCCAGCAGCTTAGATGGTAGCGGGAGGGCTCGCTATGAGCAGTTCTTC. Amino acids: CASSLDGSGRARYEQFF. This chain uses TRBV7-9 with TRBJ2-1, with 11 nucleotides matching TRBD2. The germline V gene encodes CDR1 SEHNR and CDR2 FQNEAQ (reference sequence). V shed 1 base, J shed 8 bases, and the junction held 10 bases outside the gene matches. The CDR3 totals 17 residues.

There are many counts of this clonotype. V usage is TRBV5-1 and J usage is TRBJ2-5; unclear D gene. The germline V gene encodes CDR1 SGHRS and CDR2 YFSETQ. Trimming removed 0 bases at V and 3 bases at J, with 9 bases between. The CDR3 has 14 amino acids. CDR3 sequence (DNA): TGCGCCAGCAGCTTGGGAGACTCGAAAGAGACCCAGTACTTC. Residues: CASSLGDSKETQYF.

In this sample, this clonotype turned up many times. V usage is TRBV7-3 and J usage is TRBJ2-1; D possibly matches TRBD1 or TRBD2 (5 bases each). V was cut by 4 bases and J by 11 bases, with 21 bases left in between. The CDR3 extends over 15 amino acids. Germline CDR1 and CDR2: SGHTA and FQGTGA. The CDR3 DNA follows: TGTGCCAGCAGCTCCCCCGGGACGGCGCCCTCAAAGCAGTTCTTC. Translation gives CASSSPGTAPSKQFF.

Ten or more counts support this clonotype. The chain joins TRBV9 to TRBJ2-1, with a possible D match to TRBD2 (5 bases). Germline V gene data show CDR1 as SGDLS and CDR2 as YYNGEE. Trimming pared 6 bases from V and 5 bases from J, leaving 12 bases between. The CDR3 covers 13 residues. In nucleotides, the CDR3 is TGTGCCAGCAATCGGATTAGCGACAATGAGCAGTTCTTC. It encodes CASNRISDNEQFF.

This clonotype was seen repeatedly, ten times or more. The chain couples TRBV7-2 to TRBJ1-1; D might be TRBD1 (5 bases). V lost 4 bases and J 4 bases, leaving 13 bases between the germline ends. Germline CDR1 is SGHTA and CDR2 is FQGNSA. The CDR3 has 14 residues. In nucleotides, the CDR3 is TGTGCCAGCAGCTCCCAGGGTGTGGGCACTGAAGCTTTCTTT. Amino acid sequence: CASSSQGVGTEAFF.

At least ten counts were recorded for this clonotype. The chain employs TRBV28 and TRBJ2-5, with D perhaps TRBD2 (5 bases). V lost 7 bases and J lost 4, with 10 bases in between. CDR3 length equals 12 residues. Germline values: CDR1 MDHEN, CDR2 SYDVKM. The CDR3 spells CASTLGGETQYF. For the CDR3, the DNA is TGTGCCAGCACCCTAGGAGGAGAGACCCAGTACTTC.

This clonotype has ten or more counts. V gene TRBV9 combines with J gene TRBJ2-7; TRBD1 might be the D (5 bases). The V gene's germline CDR1 is SGDLS and CDR2 YYNGEE. The CDR3 loop spans 16 amino acids. Trimming cost V 1 base and J 2 bases, with 16 bases left between them. This chain's CDR3 is CASSVYGALITYEQYF. The CDR3, as DNA: TGTGCCAGCAGCGTATATGGGGCGCTTATCACCTACGAGCAGTACTTC. Drawing the rest from reference TRBV9 and TRBJ2-7, the complete variable domain is DSGVTQTPKHLITATGQRVTLRCSPRSGDLSVYWYQQSLDQGLQFLIQYYNGEERAKGNILERFSAQQFPDLHSELNLSSLELGDSALYFCASSVYGALITYEQYFGPGTRLTVT.

This clonotype was seen ten or more times. The chain couples TRBV5-1 to TRBJ1-5, with a possible D match to TRBD1 (5 bases). Germline CDR1 and CDR2: SGHRS and YFSETQ. Trimming pared 0 bases from V and 5 bases from J, leaving 12 bases between. The CDR3 covers 15 residues. The CDR3 DNA reads TGCGCCAGCAGCTTGGAGGGCGGGGGTTATCAGCCCCAGCATTTT. Protein product: CASSLEGGGYQPQHF.

Ten or more counts support this clonotype. The J gene is TRBJ2-7, the V gene TRBV4-1; 10 bases align to TRBD2. With V trimmed by 0 bases and J by 3 bases, 5 bases remained unmatched. The CDR3 contains 16 residues. CDR1 is MGHRA, CDR2 YSYEKL, per germline. The CDR3 DNA follows: TGCGCCAGCAGCCAAGACGCTACTAGCGGGAACTACGAGCAGTACTTC. Protein product: CASSQDATSGNYEQYF.

A note on this clonotype: A far larger clone is one nucleotide away, so this likely arose from a read error. The chain couples TRBV4-1 to TRBJ1-5; a weak D match, TRBD1 (5 bases). Germline V CDR1 and CDR2: MGHRA, YSYEKL. The CDR3 contains 15 residues. Written as DNA, the CDR3 is TGCACCAGCAGCCAAGAAGGCAGGGAAAGTCAGCCCCAGCATTTT. Translated, it gives CTSSQEGRESQPQHF.

This clonotype was recorded at least ten times. The germline gene is not matched at one end of the junction; a read error may be the cause. The chain joins TRBV5-6 to TRBJ2-3; 7 bases fit TRBD1. CDR3 length: 14 residues. CDR1 and CDR2 (germline): SGHDT, YYEEEE. This CDR3 reads CASSRDSLTDTQYF. CDR3 bases: TGCGCCAGCAGCCGGGACAGTCTAACAGATACGCAGTATTTT.

This clonotype was recorded at least ten times. The rearrangement uses TRBV5-4 and TRBJ2-2, with D hard to call. CDR1 SGHNT and CDR2 YYREEE come from the germline V gene (reference sequence). The CDR3 runs to 12 residues. V was shortened by 2 bases and J by 6 bases, with 5 bases between the two germline ends. Here the CDR3 reads CASSFVAGELFF. In nucleotides, the CDR3 is TGTGCCAGCAGCTTTGTGGCCGGGGAGCTGTTTTTT.

The chain carries TRBV12-3 or TRBV12-4 and TRBJ1-2, with TRBD1 as a possible D gene (5 bases). The ends were cut back, 5 bases at V and 6 bases at J, with 16 bases in the middle. The CDR3 runs to 14 residues. Here the CDR3 DNA reads TGTGCCAGCAGTACCGGGACGGCCTGGAATGGCTACACCTTC. Translating gives CASSTGTAWNGYTF.

This clonotype was counted many times. This chain uses TRBV27 with TRBJ2-2; D gene ambiguous. Germline loops: CDR1 MNHEY, CDR2 SMNVEV (reference sequence). Trimming pared 5 bases from V and 5 bases from J, leaving 6 bases between. This CDR3 contains 12 residues. In DNA, the CDR3 is TGTGCCAGCAGTCCGGTGACCGGGGAGCTGTTTTTT. It yields the protein CASSPVTGELFF.

This clonotype was seen repeatedly, ten times or more. J is TRBJ2-2 and V is TRBV6-6; no definite D call. This CDR3 has 15 amino acids. Germline CDR1 MNHNY, CDR2 SVGAGI (reference sequence). Trimming removed 6 bases at V and 3 bases at J, with 14 bases between. Written as DNA, the CDR3 is TGTGCCAGCAGCCCTACCCTTGGTGACACCGGGGAGCTGTTTTTT. Amino acid sequence: CASSPTLGDTGELFF.

This clonotype was counted at least ten times. CDR3 DNA: TGTGCCAGCAGCCATTCGACGGAAGAGCGAGACATTCAGTACTTC. Protein product: CASSHSTEERDIQYF. J is TRBJ2-4 and V is TRBV14; D is uncertain. The CDR3 totals 15 residues. The V end was cut by 3 bases, the J end by 8 bases, with 17 bases between. Germline V lookup: CDR1 SGHDN, CDR2 FVKESK. Complete variable domain (other parts from reference TRBV14 and TRBJ2-4): EAGVTQFPSHSVIEKGQTVTLRCDPISGHDNLYWYRRVMGKEIKFLLHFVKESKQDESGMPNNRFLAERTGGTYSTLKVQPAELEDSGVYFCASSHSTEERDIQYFGAGTRLSVL.

This clonotype was recorded many times. The chain is built from TRBV27 and TRBJ2-1; D perhaps matches TRBD1 (6 bases). This CDR3 comprises 16 residues. The V gene lost 4 bases and the J gene lost 9 bases, with 22 bases spanning the gap. Germline CDR1 reads MNHEY; CDR2 reads SMNVEV (reference sequence). CDR3 sequence (DNA): TGTGCCAGCAGTTCCCGCCGGGACACCTACTCGAGTGAGCAGTTCTTC. Its translation: CASSSRRDTYSSEQFF.

This clonotype was recorded at least ten times. The CDR3 loop reads CASRNSGSSYNEQFF. In DNA, the CDR3 is TGTGCCAGCAGGAATAGCGGGAGCTCCTACAATGAGCAGTTCTTC. This chain links TRBV6-6 with TRBJ2-1; 9 positions match TRBD2. CDR3 size: 15 residues. V shed 6 bases, J shed 0 bases, and the junction held 3 bases outside the gene matches. Germline assignment: CDR1 MNHNY and CDR2 SVGAGI (reference sequence).

This clonotype occurred a few times. J is TRBJ2-1 and V is TRBV18, with D possibly being TRBD1 or TRBD2 (5 bases each). The CDR3 covers 13 residues. The germline V and J ends were trimmed by 10 bases and 10 bases, with 20 bases remaining between them. Germline V gene data show CDR1 as KGHSH and CDR2 as LQKENI. The CDR3 protein is CATLPGPTGEQFF. DNA of the CDR3: TGTGCCACCCTGCCGGGGCCCACTGGGGAGCAGTTCTTC. Based on the CDR3 plus reference TRBV18 and TRBJ2-1, the full variable domain is NAGVMQNPRHLVRRRGQEARLRCSPMKGHSHVYWYRQLPEEGLKFMVYLQKENIIDESGMPKERFSAEFPKEGPSILRIQQVVRGDSAAYFCATLPGPTGEQFFGPGTRLTVL.

The sample holds a few counts of this clonotype. The V call is TRBV20-1, the J call TRBJ1-1, with TRBD1 identical over 10 bases. The length of the CDR3 is 15 residues. With 6 bases clipped from V and 3 bases from J, the junction kept 10 bases outside the gene matches. CDR1 and CDR2 from the germline V gene are DFQATT and SNEGSKA (reference sequence). The CDR3 sequence is CSATTPGQGYTEAFF. CDR3 DNA: TGCAGTGCAACTACGCCGGGACAGGGGTACACTGAAGCTTTCTTT.

This clonotype was seen at least ten times. The chain combines TRBV14 with TRBJ2-7; TRBD2 aligns across 10 bases. This CDR3 spans 15 amino acids. Germline V gives CDR1 SGHDN, CDR2 FVKESK. Trimming took 5 bases from V and 4 from J; bases not matched to a gene: 8. The CDR3 loop reads CASSSRASGGYEQYF. DNA for the CDR3: TGTGCCAGCAGCTCACGTGCTAGCGGGGGTTACGAGCAGTACTTC.

This clonotype was recorded many times. The V gene is TRBV7-8, the J gene TRBJ2-3, with TRBD2 matching over 8 bases. CDR3 length equals 16 residues. Germline V gene data show CDR1 as SGHVS and CDR2 as FQNEAQ. With V trimmed by 5 bases and J by 2 bases, 9 bases remained unmatched. The CDR3 sequence is CASSPPLREATDTQYF. CDR3 nucleotides: TGTGCCAGCAGCCCGCCCCTGCGGGAGGCCACAGATACGCAGTATTTT.

This clonotype was observed at least ten times. The V call is TRBV29-1, the J call TRBJ2-5, with a possible D match to TRBD2 (7 bases). The CDR3 covers 15 residues. Germline V gene data show CDR1 as SQVTM and CDR2 as ANQGSEA. The V end was cut by 7 bases, the J end by 5 bases, with 23 bases between. The CDR3 is CSANLSGGRGETQYF. The CDR3 DNA reads TGCAGCGCCAACCTCTCCGGGGGGCGCGGGGAGACCCAGTACTTC. The variable domain in full, completed from reference TRBV29-1 and TRBJ2-5, reads SAVISQKPSRDICQRGTSLTIQCQVDSQVTMMFWYRQQPGQSLTLIATANQGSEATYESGFVIDKFPISRPNLTFSTLTVSNMSPEDSSIYLCSANLSGGRGETQYFGPGTRLLVL.

As to this clonotype: A much larger clone sits a single nucleotide away, making a read error possible. The chain links TRBV7-9 to TRBJ2-1; 11 bases agree with TRBD2. The CDR3 extends over 16 amino acids. CDR1 is SEHNR and CDR2 is FQNEAQ in the germline V gene (reference sequence). J lost 10 bases, V lost 5 bases, and 13 bases had no gene match. The CDR3 reads CASSTTSGRRSYEQFF. Here the CDR3 DNA reads TGTGCCAGCAGCACAACTAGCGGGAGACGCTCCTACGAGCAGTTCTTC.

Comments on this clonotype: A far larger clone is a single base away, which makes a read error likely. In nucleotides, the CDR3 is TGTGCCAGCAGTAGGGGAGGAAGGTCGAGGAATGAGCAGTACTTC. Its protein product is CASSRGGRSRNEQYF. V usage is TRBV6-2 or TRBV6-3 and J usage is TRBJ2-7; TRBD2 might be the D (6 bases). V dropped 5 bases and J dropped 7 bases, with 21 bases sitting between them. Germline V gives CDR1 MNHEY, CDR2 SVGEGT. The CDR3 has 15 amino acids.

This clonotype was found many times. The rearrangement links TRBV12-3 or TRBV12-4 to TRBJ1-2; D call uncertain. The CDR3 loop spans 11 amino acids. Trimming took off 4 bases at V and 5 bases at J, with 5 bases between the two ends. The CDR3 DNA follows: TGTGCCAGCAGTTCCAGGTATGGCTACACCTTC. Translation gives CASSSRYGYTF.

This clonotype appeared many times. CDR3: CASRPTGRKNIQYF. The CDR3 coding sequence is TGTGCCAGCAGGCCCACGGGGCGGAAAAACATTCAGTACTTC. The chain couples TRBV6-5 to TRBJ2-4; the D gene could be TRBD1 or TRBD2 (5 bases each). The CDR3 consists of 14 residues. The germline V and J ends were trimmed by 6 bases and 4 bases, with 13 bases remaining between them. CDR1 is MNHEY, CDR2 SVGAGI, per germline.

This chain joins TRBV5-1 and TRBJ2-1, with 10 nucleotides matching TRBD2. The CDR3 is made up of 16 amino acids. Trimming removed 4 bases from V and 6 bases from J; junction bases left unmatched: 10. Per germline, CDR1 SGHRS and CDR2 YFSETQ. This CDR3 is CASSPILAGPGNEQFF. CDR3 nucleotide sequence: TGCGCCAGCAGCCCTATACTAGCGGGACCTGGCAATGAGCAGTTCTTC.

The table lists this clonotype with many counts. The rearrangement links TRBV5-1 to TRBJ1-1; no clear D gene. Germline-derived CDR1 and CDR2 are SGHRS and YFSETQ. This CDR3 comprises 16 residues. V shed 3 bases and J shed 4 bases, with 19 bases lying between them. The CDR3 reads CASSSTATLVGTEAFF. The CDR3 nucleotides are TGCGCCAGCAGCTCTACTGCCACGTTGGTAGGCACTGAAGCTTTCTTT.

This clonotype was counted ten times or more. V usage is TRBV18 and J usage is TRBJ2-4; possibly TRBD2 for D (7 bases). V was pared by 3 bases and J by 6 bases, with 12 bases between. CDR1 and CDR2 from the germline V gene are KGHSH and LQKENI. The CDR3 runs to 14 residues. The CDR3 region is CASSPGGPGNIQYF. For the CDR3, the DNA is TGTGCCAGCTCACCCGGGGGGCCCGGAAACATTCAGTACTTC.